Listed here is a single TCR beta chain. The antigen is unknown. The data were taken from a study of OX40 agonist ivuxolimab in advanced cancers. Study details: Patients were treated with ivuxolimab, an agonistic anti-OX40 (CD134) antibody.

The protocol was immunoSEQ multiplex PCR, while the TCRdb copy is restricted to in-frame clones and leaves out a portion. The sample holds 75,000 to 100,000 clones; roughly nine tenths are singletons and the top ten take under 0.55%. The CDR3 loop spans 14 amino acids. J lost 3 bases, V lost 3 bases, and 3 bases had no gene match. In germline, CDR1 is SGHRS, CDR2 YFSETQ. Overall study findings and caveats: Expanded clones belonging to CD8+ T cells outnumbered, on average, those of CD4+.

The receptor was derived from an adult with an advanced solid tumor such as melanoma, head and neck, liver or kidney cancer. The sample was CD4+ or CD8+ T cells sorted from blood, taken in a trial of the OX40 agonist ivuxolimab. The chain is built from TRBV5-1 and TRBJ1-5; 7 positions match TRBD1. The chain's CDR3 is CASSWGQPNQPQHF. CDR3 sequence (DNA): TGCGCCAGCAGCTGGGGACAGCCCAATCAGCCCCAGCATTTT.